The rows below give T cell receptor beta chains drawn from one sample of a study of human T cells and chemical hapten exposure. TCRdb fed the RACE reads into MiXCR, producing one record per CDR3 protein. The data contain roughly 50,000 distinct CDR3 sequences, approximately 9.9% of them singletons. Material: whole blood, obtained in connection with sensitization to the hapten diphenylcyclopropenone (DPC). Receptor source: a woman aged 40 to 49 with alopecia areata. Some clones in this sample may be carry-over from other donors' samples. CDR3s include the opening cysteine and the closing phenylalanine or tryptophan. The order of the fields is D gene, V gene, clone size, J gene, CDR3 DNA, CDR3 protein. D genes are given only for firm matches. Clone size is given for some rows only: seen once, a few or many times, or a class if the clone is expanded.

D gene: TRBD1
V gene: TRBV6-5
clone size: many
J gene: TRBJ1-2
CDR3 DNA: TGTGCCAGCAGACCGGGACAGTCTTATGGCTACACCTTC
CDR3 protein: CASRPGQSYGYTF

D gene: TRBD2
V gene: TRBV5-1
clone size: few
J gene: TRBJ2-1
CDR3 DNA: TGCGCCAGCAGCTTGGCCCAGCGGGGAAAGAATGAGCAGTTCTTC
CDR3 protein: CASSLAQRGKNEQFF

D gene: NA
V gene: TRBV29-1
clone size: many
J gene: TRBJ2-1
CDR3 DNA: TGCAGCTCAAATGAGGGGAGCTCCTACAATGAGCAGTTCTTC
CDR3 protein: CSSNEGSSYNEQFF

D gene: NA
V gene: TRBV6-6
clone size: few
J gene: TRBJ1-2
CDR3 DNA: TGTGCCAGCAGTCCCGACACGTTATATGGCTACACCTTC
CDR3 protein: CASSPDTLYGYTF

D gene: NA
V gene: TRBV6-1
clone size: many
J gene: TRBJ1-1
CDR3 DNA: TGTGCCAGCAGGCAGGTGAACACTGAAGCTTTCTTT
CDR3 protein: CASRQVNTEAFF

D gene: NA
V gene: TRBV5-1
clone size: few
J gene: TRBJ1-1
CDR3 DNA: TGCGCCAGCAGCTTGGAGGGGATTGAAGCTTTCTTT
CDR3 protein: CASSLEGIEAFF

D gene: TRBD1
V gene: TRBV3-1
clone size: NA
J gene: TRBJ1-5
CDR3 DNA: TGTGCCAGCAGCCAAGAATCGGGACAGGGGGCCGATCAGCCCCAGCATTTT
CDR3 protein: CASSQESGQGADQPQHF

D gene: TRBD1
V gene: TRBV7-9
clone size: many
J gene: TRBJ2-2
CDR3 DNA: TGTGCCAGCATGGGAGAGGGGGCGAGCACCGGGGAGCTGTTTTTT
CDR3 protein: CASMGEGASTGELFF

D gene: TRBD1
V gene: TRBV9
clone size: few
J gene: TRBJ1-6
CDR3 DNA: TGTGCCAGCAGCGTAACAGGGGGCGCGGGAAATTCACCCCTCCACTTT
CDR3 protein: CASSVTGGAGNSPLHF

D gene: NA
V gene: TRBV6-6
clone size: few
J gene: TRBJ1-4
CDR3 DNA: TGTGCCAGCAGTTATTCCGCGGGAAAACTGTTTTTT
CDR3 protein: CASSYSAGKLFF

D gene: TRBD1
V gene: TRBV6-1
clone size: few
J gene: TRBJ1-4
CDR3 DNA: TGTGCCAGCAGTGAAGCCCCCCGCCGGAGGGGGCGAATTAATGAAAAACTGTTTTTT
CDR3 protein: CASSEAPRRRGRINEKLFF

D gene: TRBD1
V gene: TRBV29-1
clone size: many
J gene: TRBJ1-1
CDR3 DNA: TGCAGCGCCAAAAGACAGGGAGAAGCTTTCTTT
CDR3 protein: CSAKRQGEAFF

D gene: TRBD2
V gene: TRBV2
clone size: many
J gene: TRBJ2-1
CDR3 DNA: TGTGCCAGCAGGGCTAGCGGGGTGAGCTCCTACAATGAGCAGTTCTTC
CDR3 protein: CASRASGVSSYNEQFF

D gene: TRBD2
V gene: TRBV15
clone size: many
J gene: TRBJ2-7
CDR3 DNA: TGTGCCACCAGCAGAGATAGTAGCGGGGCCTACGAGCAGTACTTC
CDR3 protein: CATSRDSSGAYEQYF

D gene: NA
V gene: TRBV4-3
clone size: NA
J gene: TRBJ1-2
CDR3 DNA: TGCGCCAGCAGCCAAGTCCCGCTTGGCAGTCTTAATGGCTACACCTTC
CDR3 protein: CASSQVPLGSLNGYTF

D gene: NA
V gene: TRBV6-2/TRBV6-3
clone size: many
J gene: TRBJ1-1
CDR3 DNA: TGTGCCAGCAGAAAGGATGGGGCCAAGACCGAAGCTTTCTTT
CDR3 protein: CASRKDGAKTEAFF

D gene: TRBD1
V gene: TRBV7-9
clone size: many
J gene: TRBJ2-1
CDR3 DNA: TGTGCCAGCAGCCACGGGACAGGAGACTACAATGAGCAGTTCTTC
CDR3 protein: CASSHGTGDYNEQFF

D gene: NA
V gene: TRBV3-1
clone size: NA
J gene: TRBJ2-7
CDR3 DNA: TGTGCCAGCAGCCGGACAACGGGAACAGGGAACTACGAGCAGTACTTC
CDR3 protein: CASSRTTGTGNYEQYF